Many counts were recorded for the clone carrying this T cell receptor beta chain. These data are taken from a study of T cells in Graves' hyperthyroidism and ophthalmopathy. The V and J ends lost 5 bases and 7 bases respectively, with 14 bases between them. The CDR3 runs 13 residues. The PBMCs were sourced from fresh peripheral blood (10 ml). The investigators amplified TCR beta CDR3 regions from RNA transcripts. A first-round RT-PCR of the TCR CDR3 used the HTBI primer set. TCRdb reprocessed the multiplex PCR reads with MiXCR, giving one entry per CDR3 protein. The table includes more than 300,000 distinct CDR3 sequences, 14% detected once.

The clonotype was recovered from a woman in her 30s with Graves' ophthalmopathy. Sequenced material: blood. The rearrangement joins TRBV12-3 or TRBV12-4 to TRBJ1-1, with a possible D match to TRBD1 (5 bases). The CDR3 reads CASSNRLWGEAFF. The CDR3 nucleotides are TGTGCCAGCAGTAACAGGCTTTGGGGTGAAGCTTTCTTT.